Below are 18 T cell receptor beta chains sequenced from a single sample in a study of follicular helper T cells after annual influenza vaccination. Assay: immunoSEQ multiplex PCR; the TCRdb copy retains only in-frame clones and omits some. The sample consists of 7,000 to 10,000 clones, roughly 80% of them appearing once. Stated time point: 2014-2015 season, 7 days after vaccination. Here the sequenced sample was CXCR5+ CD38- circulating T follicular helper cells from blood, taken 7 days after influenza vaccination. Specified subset: circulating Tfh, non-naive CD4+CXCR5+PD-1+ (ICOS+CD38+ or ICOS-CD38-). The origin of the receptors is an adult who received the influenza vaccine.

A single count supports this clone. This chain connects TRBV11-2 to TRBJ1-4; tentative D call: TRBD1 (5 bases). Germline loops: CDR1 SGHAT, CDR2 FQNNGV. This CDR3 spans 16 amino acids. Trimming removed 1 base at V and 1 base at J, with 10 bases between. Here the CDR3 reads CASSLVAGQTNEKLFF. CDR3 DNA sequence: TGTGCCAGCAGCTTAGTAGCAGGGCAAACTAATGAAAAACTGTTTTTT.

The rearrangement uses TRBV14 and TRBJ1-1, with D maybe TRBD1 (5 bases). Trimming cost V 0 bases and J 4 bases, with 6 bases left between them. The CDR3 spans 13 residues. The germline gives CDR1 SGHDN, CDR2 FVKESK. CDR3 sequence: CASSQERGTEAFF. In DNA form, the CDR3 reads TGTGCCAGCAGCCAAGAGAGGGGCACTGAAGCTTTCTTT.

The rearrangement joins TRBV18 to TRBJ1-6, with D maybe TRBD1 (5 bases). Germline CDR1 KGHSH, CDR2 LQKENI. The length of the CDR3 is 15 residues. Trimming shortened V by 0 bases and J by 10 bases, and 13 bases separated the two germline ends. The CDR3 loop reads CASSPPGREESPLHF. As DNA, the CDR3 is TGTGCCAGCTCACCACCGGGCAGGGAGGAGTCACCCCTCCACTTT.

This chain uses TRBV29-1 with TRBJ2-7; the D is unclear. The germline V gene has CDR1 SQVTM and CDR2 ANQGSEA. Trimming removed 6 bases at V and 2 bases at J, with 5 bases between. The CDR3 spans 10 residues. The CDR3 here is CSVPTYEQYF. CDR3 in DNA: TGCAGCGTACCAACCTACGAGCAGTACTTC.

The V call is TRBV27, the J call TRBJ1-1, with D maybe TRBD1 (5 bases). The CDR3 runs to 15 residues. Trimming removed 5 bases from V and 6 bases from J, with 19 bases in between. CDR1 MNHEY and CDR2 SMNVEV come from the germline V gene (reference sequence). The CDR3 DNA reads as TGTGCCAGCAGTCCGCGGGGGGGGGACGTTTCTGAAGCTTTCTTT. Protein: CASSPRGGDVSEAFF.

The rearrangement links TRBV7-3 to TRBJ2-1; the match to TRBD2 covers 11 bases. After removal of 0 bases from V and 4 bases from J, the junction contained 5 bases not matched to a gene. Looked up from germline, CDR1 is SGHTA and CDR2 is FQGTGA. There are 17 residues in the CDR3. The CDR3 reads CASSLTKGLAGYNEQFF. DNA for the CDR3: TGTGCCAGCAGCTTAACCAAAGGACTAGCGGGTTACAATGAGCAGTTCTTC.

The rearrangement joins TRBV5-6 to TRBJ1-5; D uncertain. V was pared by 7 bases and J by 0 bases, with 11 bases between. This CDR3 has 14 residues. Germline V lookup: CDR1 SGHDT, CDR2 YYEEEE. CDR3 DNA: TGTGCCAGCGAACAGCTCTATAGCAATCAGCCCCAGCATTTT. This codes for CASEQLYSNQPQHF.

The genes are TRBV5-4 and TRBJ2-1, with TRBD2 matching over 11 bases. V shed 4 bases and J 7 bases; nucleotides not matched to a gene: 13. Germline CDR1 reads SGHNT; CDR2 reads YYREEE (reference sequence). This CDR3 has 17 residues. CDR3 residues: CASSRPLSGGAGNEQFF. As DNA, the CDR3 is TGTGCCAGCAGCCGCCCCCTTAGCGGGGGGGCCGGGAATGAGCAGTTCTTC. The full variable domain, rest sourced from reference TRBV5-4 and TRBJ2-1, is ETGVTQSPTHLIKTRGQQVTLRCSSQSGHNTVSWYQQALGQGPQFIFQYYREEENGRGNFPPRFSGLQFPNYSSELNVNALELDDSALYLCASSRPLSGGAGNEQFFGPGTRLTVL.

The count of this clone is one. One end of the junction varies from germline; a read error may be responsible. The chain recombines TRBV6-1 with TRBJ2-6; D perhaps matches TRBD1 (6 bases). CDR3 length: 12 residues. Germline values: CDR1 MNHNS, CDR2 SASEGT. Written as DNA, the CDR3 is TGTGCCAGCAGTGAAGAGGGAGACAGGCGGGCTTTC. Translating it yields CASSEEGDRRAF.

The V gene is TRBV19, the J gene TRBJ2-3, with D maybe TRBD2 (7 bases). CDR1 and CDR2 from the germline V gene are LNHDA and SQIVND (reference sequence). V was clipped by 4 bases and J by 4 bases, with 12 bases between them. This CDR3 is built from 14 residues. CDR3: CASSSRGAPDTQYF. CDR3 bases: TGTGCCAGTAGTAGCCGGGGGGCTCCAGATACGCAGTATTTT.

The chain is built from TRBV5-6 and TRBJ1-4, with D perhaps matching TRBD1 (5 bases). The CDR3 runs 14 residues. Germline lookup yields CDR1 SGHDT and CDR2 YYEEEE. The V end lost 0 bases, the J end lost 4 bases, and 7 bases lay between the germline ends. The CDR3 nucleotides read TGTGCCAGCAGCTTGGGCAGGGATAATGAAAAACTGTTTTTT. The encoded protein is CASSLGRDNEKLFF.

The rearrangement uses TRBV29-1 and TRBJ1-1; TRBD1 is a possible D gene (6 bases). The V and J ends lost 5 bases and 4 bases respectively, with 17 bases between them. Germline-derived CDR1 and CDR2 are SQVTM and ANQGSEA. This CDR3 is 14 amino acids long. The CDR3 loop reads CSVCPGGLRTEAFF. The CDR3 nucleotides read TGCAGCGTTTGTCCGGGGGGGCTTCGCACTGAAGCTTTCTTT. The variable domain in full, with the rest retrieved from reference TRBV29-1 and TRBJ1-1, is SAVISQKPSRDICQRGTSLTIQCQVDSQVTMMFWYRQQPGQSLTLIATANQGSEATYESGFVIDKFPISRPNLTFSTLTVSNMSPEDSSIYLCSVCPGGLRTEAFFGQGTRLTVV.

The chain employs TRBV18 and TRBJ2-1; D not resolved. Germline V gene sequence: CDR1 KGHSH, CDR2 LQKENI. The CDR3 totals 16 residues. The ends were cut back, 2 bases at V and 0 bases at J, with 11 bases in the middle. DNA of the CDR3: TGTGCCAGCTCACCAGACTTCTCTAGCTCCTACAATGAGCAGTTCTTC. It yields the protein CASSPDFSSSYNEQFF.

The chain couples TRBV7-9 to TRBJ2-3; 11 nucleotides agree with TRBD1. Trimming cost V 8 bases and J 4 bases; bases outside gene matches: 11. Looked up from germline, CDR1 is SEHNR and CDR2 is FQNEAQ (reference sequence). The length of the CDR3 is 16 residues. DNA of the CDR3: TGTGCCAGCGACCCCTTCCGGACAGGGGGCCCAGATACGCAGTATTTT. Translating it yields CASDPFRTGGPDTQYF.

V is TRBV5-1 and J is TRBJ2-7, with D tentatively TRBD1 (5 bases). The CDR3 has 14 amino acids. Germline V gene lookup returns CDR1 SGHRS and CDR2 YFSETQ. V was trimmed by 0 bases and J by 3 bases, leaving 10 bases between them. CDR3 sequence (DNA): TGCGCCAGCAGCTTGGATGGGGCTATCTACGAGCAGTACTTC. Its protein is CASSLDGAIYEQYF.

CDR3 DNA: TGTGCCAGCAGCTTATTCAGGGCCCGGACTAGCGGGGGTAGCACAGATACGCAGTATTTT. Translated: CASSLFRARTSGGSTDTQYF. The chain couples TRBV7-6 to TRBJ2-3, with 13 bases matching TRBD2. The CDR3 consists of 20 residues. The trim removed 2 bases at V and 0 bases at J, leaving 11 bases unmatched. Germline V CDR1 and CDR2: SGHVS, FNYEAQ. The variable domain in full, with the rest retrieved from reference TRBV7-6 and TRBJ2-3, is GAGVSQSPRYKVTKRGQDVALRCDPISGHVSLYWYRQALGQGPEFLTYFNYEAQQDKSGLPNDRFSAERPEGSISTLTIQRTEQRDSAMYRCASSLFRARTSGGSTDTQYFGPGTRLTVL.

V usage is TRBV9 and J usage is TRBJ2-7, with 8 bases lining up with TRBD2. V lost 4 bases and J lost 1; bases outside the gene matches: 10. CDR3 size: 16 residues. Germline V gene lookup returns CDR1 SGDLS and CDR2 YYNGEE. CDR3 residues: CASSPSSTSGSYEQYF. For the CDR3, the DNA is TGTGCCAGCAGCCCCTCCTCCACTAGCGGTTCCTACGAGCAGTACTTC. The full variable domain, in which reference TRBV9 and TRBJ2-7 provide the parts outside the CDR3, is DSGVTQTPKHLITATGQRVTLRCSPRSGDLSVYWYQQSLDQGLQFLIQYYNGEERAKGNILERFSAQQFPDLHSELNLSSLELGDSALYFCASSPSSTSGSYEQYFGPGTRLTVT.

The chain joins TRBV29-1 to TRBJ2-5; 9 bases agree with TRBD2. Germline CDR1 and CDR2: SQVTM and ANQGSEA. CDR3 size: 15 residues. Trimming cost V 6 bases and J 5 bases; bases outside gene matches: 13. The CDR3 DNA follows: TGCAGCGTCTCGGGCGGGAGGGCCAGACAGGAGACCCAGTACTTC. Its translation: CSVSGGRARQETQYF.